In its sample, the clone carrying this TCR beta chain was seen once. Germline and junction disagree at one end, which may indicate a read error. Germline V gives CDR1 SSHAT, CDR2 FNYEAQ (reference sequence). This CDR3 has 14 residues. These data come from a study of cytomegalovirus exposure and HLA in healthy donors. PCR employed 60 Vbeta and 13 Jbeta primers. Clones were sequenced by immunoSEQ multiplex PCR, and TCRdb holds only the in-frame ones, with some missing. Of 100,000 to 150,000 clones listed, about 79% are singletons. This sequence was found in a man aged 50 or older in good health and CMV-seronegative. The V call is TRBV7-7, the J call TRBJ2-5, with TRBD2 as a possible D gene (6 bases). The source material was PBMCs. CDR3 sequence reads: CASSSRAGQETQYF. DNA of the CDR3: TGTGCTAGCAGCTCTCGGGCGGGGCAAGAGACCCAGTACTTC. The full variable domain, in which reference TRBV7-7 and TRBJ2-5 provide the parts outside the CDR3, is GAGVSQSPRYKVTKRGQDVTLRCDPISSHATLYWYQQALGQGPEFLTYFNYEAQPDKSGLPSDRFSAERPEGSISTLTIQRTEQRDSAMYRCASSSRAGQETQYFGPGTRLLVL.